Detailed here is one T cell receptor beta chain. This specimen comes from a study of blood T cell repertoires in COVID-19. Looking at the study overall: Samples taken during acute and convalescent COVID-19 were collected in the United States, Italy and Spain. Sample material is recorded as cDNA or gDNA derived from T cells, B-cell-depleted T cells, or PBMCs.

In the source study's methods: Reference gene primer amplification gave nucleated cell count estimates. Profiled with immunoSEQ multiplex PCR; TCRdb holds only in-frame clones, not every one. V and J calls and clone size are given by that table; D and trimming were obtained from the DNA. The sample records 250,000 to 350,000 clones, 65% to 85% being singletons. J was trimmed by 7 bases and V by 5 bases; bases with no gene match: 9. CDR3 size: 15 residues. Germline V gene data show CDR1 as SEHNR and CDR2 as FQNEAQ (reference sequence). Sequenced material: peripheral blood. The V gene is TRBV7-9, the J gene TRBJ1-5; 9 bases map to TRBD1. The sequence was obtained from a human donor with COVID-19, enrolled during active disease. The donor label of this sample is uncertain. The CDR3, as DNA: TGTGCCAGCAGCCAGACAGGGGGAGGATGGCAGCCCCAGCATTTT. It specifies CASSQTGGGWQPQHF.